These T cell receptor beta chains were read from a single sample in a study of T cells after yellow fever vaccination. TCRdb fed the 5' RACE reads into MiXCR, producing one record per CDR3 protein. This table has around 310,000 distinct CDR3 sequences, approximately 4% appearing once. The input for sequencing was PBMCs, taken 15 days after the yellow fever booster vaccination. The origin of the receptors is a man younger than 35 who received the YFV17D yellow fever vaccine. The CDR3 runs from the conserved cysteine through the conserved F or W. The order of the fields is clone size, D gene, V gene, J gene, CDR3 DNA, CDR3 protein. A D gene is named only where the DNA matches it firmly. Not all rows give a size; the values are once, few, many and, for expanded clones, a class.

abundance: many
d_gene: NA
v_gene: TRBV5-8
j_gene: TRBJ1-1
CDR3nt: TGTGCCAGCAGCCGAGAAAGGGAGGCTGAAGCTTTCTTT
CDR3aa: CASSREREAEAFF

abundance: many
d_gene: NA
v_gene: TRBV4-3
j_gene: TRBJ1-4
CDR3nt: TGCGCCAGCAGCCAAGAATTAGGATATCTGCAGAAGCTGTTTTTT
CDR3aa: CASSQELGYLQKLFF

abundance: many
d_gene: TRBD1
v_gene: TRBV9
j_gene: TRBJ1-2
CDR3nt: TGTGCCAGCAGCGCAGGGACAGGGTCTTATGGCTACACCTTC
CDR3aa: CASSAGTGSYGYTF

abundance: few
d_gene: TRBD2
v_gene: TRBV18
j_gene: TRBJ2-7
CDR3nt: TGTGCCAGCTCACCGAGGCGGGGGGAAATATCCTACGAGCAGTACTTC
CDR3aa: CASSPRRGEISYEQYF

abundance: many
d_gene: NA
v_gene: TRBV7-8
j_gene: TRBJ1-5
CDR3nt: TGTGCCAGCAGCCCATTGACGGGGTTTGGTCAGCCCCAGCATTTT
CDR3aa: CASSPLTGFGQPQHF

abundance: NA
d_gene: NA
v_gene: TRBV5-1
j_gene: TRBJ1-5
CDR3nt: TGCGCCAGCATTGGGACCCCGGGGAGATTCCCCATAGCAGATCAGCCCCAGCATTTT
CDR3aa: CASIGTPGRFPIADQPQHF

abundance: few
d_gene: NA
v_gene: TRBV9
j_gene: TRBJ1-6
CDR3nt: TGTGCCAGCAGCGAATTCGGGCCACCCCTCCACTTT
CDR3aa: CASSEFGPPLHF

abundance: NA
d_gene: TRBD2
v_gene: TRBV6-5
j_gene: TRBJ2-3
CDR3nt: TGTGCCAGCGGGCCGACTAGCGGGAGGACCACAGATACGCAGTATTTT
CDR3aa: CASGPTSGRTTDTQYF

abundance: few
d_gene: TRBD1
v_gene: TRBV20-1
j_gene: TRBJ1-5
CDR3nt: TGCAGTGCTAGGGCCGGGACAGGGGTCTCTGGGCCCCAGCATTTT
CDR3aa: CSARAGTGVSGPQHF

abundance: NA
d_gene: NA
v_gene: TRBV20-1
j_gene: TRBJ1-2
CDR3nt: TGCAGTGCTAGAGACCCGAGGGCACCAGGCTATGGCTACACCTTC
CDR3aa: CSARDPRAPGYGYTF

abundance: NA
d_gene: NA
v_gene: TRBV5-1
j_gene: TRBJ1-4
CDR3nt: TGCGCCAGCAGCCCAGCTGGGACAACTAATGAAAAACTGTTTTTT
CDR3aa: CASSPAGTTNEKLFF

abundance: many
d_gene: NA
v_gene: TRBV12-3/TRBV12-4
j_gene: TRBJ2-3
CDR3nt: TGTGCCAGCAGTTTCTCAGGGCCCTTGAATACGCAGTATTTT
CDR3aa: CASSFSGPLNTQYF

abundance: NA
d_gene: NA
v_gene: TRBV7-9
j_gene: TRBJ2-3
CDR3nt: TGTGCCAGCAGCCCCGCGGGGACGTCTCGCACAGATACGCAGTATTTT
CDR3aa: CASSPAGTSRTDTQYF

abundance: few
d_gene: NA
v_gene: TRBV20-1
j_gene: TRBJ2-2
CDR3nt: TGCAGTGCTAGAGGGCATTTGAATACCGGGGAGCTGTTTTTT
CDR3aa: CSARGHLNTGELFF

abundance: many
d_gene: NA
v_gene: TRBV28
j_gene: TRBJ2-5
CDR3nt: TGTGCCAGCAGTTTACACAGGGCGCAGACCCAGTACTTC
CDR3aa: CASSLHRAQTQYF

abundance: NA
d_gene: NA
v_gene: TRBV5-1
j_gene: TRBJ1-4
CDR3nt: TGCGCCAGCAGCTTGGGGGCGACGACGAGCAATGAAAAACTGTTTTTT
CDR3aa: CASSLGATTSNEKLFF